This TCR beta chain was documented in a study of T cells in Graves' hyperthyroidism and ophthalmopathy. Study outcomes and limitations: Blood also held most thyroid clonotypes expanded beyond 0.001.

Inclusion characteristics of ophthalmopathy patients comprised a Clinical Activity Score of at least 3, a NOSPECS grade of at least 4, and duration under 3 months. V lost 10 bases and J 7 bases, leaving 19 bases between the germline ends. Germline V CDR1 and CDR2: LNHNV, YYDKDF (reference sequence). There are 14 residues in the CDR3. This clonotype was recorded at least ten times. Its antigen is currently unknown. RNA transcripts provided the source from which TCR beta CDR3 regions were amplified. TCR CDR3 underwent first-round RT-PCR with the HTBI primer set. One entry per CDR3 protein, called by TCRdb with MiXCR from the multiplex PCR reads. The repertoire includes over 400,000 distinct CDR3 sequences, approximately 14% of them detected once, and over 10% sits in the top ten.

The chain couples TRBV15 to TRBJ1-4, with D unresolved. This clonotype originated in a man aged 18 to 35 with Graves' ophthalmopathy. Sequenced material: blood. This CDR3 is CASTSRREREKLFF. In DNA, the CDR3 is TGTGCCAGCACTTCCCGGAGGGAGCGTGAAAAACTGTTTTTT.